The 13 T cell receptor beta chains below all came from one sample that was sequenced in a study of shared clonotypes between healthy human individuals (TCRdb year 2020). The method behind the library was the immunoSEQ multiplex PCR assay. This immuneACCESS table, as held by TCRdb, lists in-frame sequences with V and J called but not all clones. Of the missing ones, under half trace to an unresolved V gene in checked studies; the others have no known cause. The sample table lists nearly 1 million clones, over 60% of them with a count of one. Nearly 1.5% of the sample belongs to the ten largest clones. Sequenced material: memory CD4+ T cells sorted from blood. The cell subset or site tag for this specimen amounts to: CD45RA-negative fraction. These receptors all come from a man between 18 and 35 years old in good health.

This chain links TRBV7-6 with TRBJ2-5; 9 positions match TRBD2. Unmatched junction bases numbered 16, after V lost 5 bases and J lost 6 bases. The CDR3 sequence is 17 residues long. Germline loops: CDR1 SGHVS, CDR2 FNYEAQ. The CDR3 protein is CASSGESAGGPGKTQYF. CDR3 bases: TGTGCCAGCAGCGGGGAATCGGCGGGGGGGCCCGGAAAGACCCAGTACTTC.

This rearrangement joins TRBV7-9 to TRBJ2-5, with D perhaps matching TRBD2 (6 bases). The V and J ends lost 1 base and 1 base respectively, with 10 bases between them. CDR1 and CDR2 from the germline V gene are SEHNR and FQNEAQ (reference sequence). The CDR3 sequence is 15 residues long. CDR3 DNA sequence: TGTGCCAGCAGCTTAGGGATGGGGGGCCAAGAGACCCAGTACTTC. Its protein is CASSLGMGGQETQYF.

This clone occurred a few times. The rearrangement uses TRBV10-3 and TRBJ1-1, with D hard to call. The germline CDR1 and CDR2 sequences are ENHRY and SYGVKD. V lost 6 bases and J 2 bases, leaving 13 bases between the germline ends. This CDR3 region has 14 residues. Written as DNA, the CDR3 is TGTGCCATCAGGAGGACTGACACCAACACTGAAGCTTTCTTT. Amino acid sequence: CAIRRTDTNTEAFF.

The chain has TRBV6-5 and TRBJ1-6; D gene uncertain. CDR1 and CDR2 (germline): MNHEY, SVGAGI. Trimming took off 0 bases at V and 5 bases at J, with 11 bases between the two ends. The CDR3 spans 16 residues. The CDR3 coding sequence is TGTGCCAGCAGTTACTCGTTGCAGCTTAATAATTCACCCCTCCACTTT. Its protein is CASSYSLQLNNSPLHF.

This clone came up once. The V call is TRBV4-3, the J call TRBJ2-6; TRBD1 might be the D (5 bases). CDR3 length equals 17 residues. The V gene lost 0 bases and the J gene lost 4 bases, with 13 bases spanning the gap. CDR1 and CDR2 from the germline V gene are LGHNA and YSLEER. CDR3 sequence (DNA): TGCGCCAGCAGCCAAGATGGGGCCGAGGCGGGGGCCAACGTCCTGACTTTC. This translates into CASSQDGAEAGANVLTF.

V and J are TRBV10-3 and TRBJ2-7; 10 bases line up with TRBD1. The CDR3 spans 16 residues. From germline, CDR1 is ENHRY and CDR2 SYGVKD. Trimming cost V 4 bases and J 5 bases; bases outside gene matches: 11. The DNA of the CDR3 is TGTGCCATCAGTGTCTCACAGGGGACAGGGGTAGACGAGCAGTACTTC. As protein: CAISVSQGTGVDEQYF.

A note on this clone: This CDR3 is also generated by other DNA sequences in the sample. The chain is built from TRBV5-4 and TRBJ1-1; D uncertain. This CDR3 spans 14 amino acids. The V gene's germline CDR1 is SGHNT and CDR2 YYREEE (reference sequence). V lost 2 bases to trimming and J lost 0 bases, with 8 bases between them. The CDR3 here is CASSLGVMNTEAFF. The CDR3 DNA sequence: TGTGCCAGCAGCTTAGGAGTCATGAACACTGAAGCTTTCTTT.

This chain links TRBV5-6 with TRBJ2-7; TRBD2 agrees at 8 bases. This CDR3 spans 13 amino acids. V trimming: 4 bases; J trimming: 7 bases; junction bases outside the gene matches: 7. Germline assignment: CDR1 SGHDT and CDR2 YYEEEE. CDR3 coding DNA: TGTGCCAGCAGCCTCAGCGGGAGCAGGGAGCAGTACTTC. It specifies CASSLSGSREQYF.

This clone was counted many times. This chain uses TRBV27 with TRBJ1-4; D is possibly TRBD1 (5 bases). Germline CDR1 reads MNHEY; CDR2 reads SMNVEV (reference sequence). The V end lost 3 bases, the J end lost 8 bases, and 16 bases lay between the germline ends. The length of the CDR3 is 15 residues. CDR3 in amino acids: CASSFRGGGSEKLFF. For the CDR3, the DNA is TGTGCCAGCAGTTTTCGGGGGGGTGGTAGCGAAAAACTGTTTTTT.

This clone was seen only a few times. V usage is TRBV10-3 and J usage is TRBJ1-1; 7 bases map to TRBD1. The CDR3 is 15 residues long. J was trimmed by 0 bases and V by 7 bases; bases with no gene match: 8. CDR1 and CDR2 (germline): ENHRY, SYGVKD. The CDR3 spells CAITTTGNMNTEAFF. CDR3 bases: TGTGCCATCACTACGACAGGGAACATGAACACTGAAGCTTTCTTT.

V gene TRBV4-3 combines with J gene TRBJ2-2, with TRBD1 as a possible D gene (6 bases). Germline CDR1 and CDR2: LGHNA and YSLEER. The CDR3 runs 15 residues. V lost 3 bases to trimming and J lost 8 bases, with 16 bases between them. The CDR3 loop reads CASSQQGYREGELFF. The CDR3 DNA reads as TGCGCCAGCAGCCAGCAAGGATACAGGGAGGGGGAGCTGTTTTTT.

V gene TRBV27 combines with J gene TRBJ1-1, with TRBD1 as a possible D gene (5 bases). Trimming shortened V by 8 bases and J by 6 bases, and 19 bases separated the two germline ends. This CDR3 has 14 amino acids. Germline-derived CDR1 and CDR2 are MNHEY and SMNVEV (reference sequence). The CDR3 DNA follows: TGTGCCAGCCGAAAGGCAGGGCAGAGGTCTGAAGCTTTCTTT. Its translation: CASRKAGQRSEAFF.

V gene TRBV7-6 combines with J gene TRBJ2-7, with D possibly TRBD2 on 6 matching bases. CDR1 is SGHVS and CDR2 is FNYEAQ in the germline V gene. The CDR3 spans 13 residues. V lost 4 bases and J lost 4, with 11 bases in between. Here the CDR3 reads CASSWGDSYEQYF. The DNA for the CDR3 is TGTGCCAGCAGCTGGGGGGACTCTTACGAGCAGTACTTC.